The clone carrying this TCR beta chain rates as medium-sized. This specimen belongs to a study of graft-versus-host responses after intestinal transplantation. Background on the study: Recipients uniformly received anti-thymocyte globulin induction, followed by tacrolimus and steroids for approximately 3 years. Study findings and constraints: GvH clones appeared in recipient marrow, some first in ileum or blood.

Some clones are missing from TCRdb's copy, which holds only in-frame ones; the method was immunoSEQ multiplex PCR. The data contain about 13,000 clones, around 40% of them singletons. The trim removed 5 bases at V and 8 bases at J, leaving 9 bases unmatched. CDR3 size: 15 residues. The germline V gene has CDR1 LNHDA and CDR2 SQIVND (reference sequence). This receptor was identified in a human patient who received an intestinal transplant. This chain joins TRBV19 and TRBJ2-7, with TRBD2 matching 13 bases. The sequencing here drew on alloreactive CD4+ T cells from a mixed lymphocyte reaction culture, taken before intestinal transplant. Sample subset: CFSE-low proliferating T cells sorted from roughly six-day pre-transplant mixed lymphocyte reaction (GvH or HvG direction). The CDR3: CASSATSGGLEKQYF. CDR3 coding DNA: TGTGCCAGTAGTGCGACTAGCGGGGGGTTAGAGAAGCAGTACTTC.